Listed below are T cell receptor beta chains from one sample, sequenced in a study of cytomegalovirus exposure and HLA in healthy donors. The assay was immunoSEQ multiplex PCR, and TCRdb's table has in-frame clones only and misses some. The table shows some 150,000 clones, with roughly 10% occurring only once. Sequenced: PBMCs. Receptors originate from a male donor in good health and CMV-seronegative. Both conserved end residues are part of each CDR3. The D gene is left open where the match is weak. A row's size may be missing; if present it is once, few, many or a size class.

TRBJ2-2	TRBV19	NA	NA	TGTGCCAGTAGTATATCTGTTAACACCGGGGAGCTGTTTTTT	CASSISVNTGELFF
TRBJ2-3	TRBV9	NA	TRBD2	TGTGCCAGCAGCCCGGGACTAGCGAACACAGATACGCAGTATTTT	CASSPGLANTDTQYF
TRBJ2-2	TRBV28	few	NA	TGTGCCAGCACCTCCGGGGGTTCGCCGGGCACCGGGGAGCTGTTTTTT	CASTSGGSPGTGELFF
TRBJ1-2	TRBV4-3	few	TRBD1	TGCGCCAGCAGCCAAGGGGGACAGGGGGCAATCTATGGCTACACCTTC	CASSQGGQGAIYGYTF
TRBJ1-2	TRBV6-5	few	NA	TGTGCCAGCAGTTACTCGAGAGCTTGGTTTAACTATGGCTACACCTTC	CASSYSRAWFNYGYTF
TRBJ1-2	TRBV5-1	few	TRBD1	TGCGCCAGCGGGGGGACTACAGGGGGATATGGCTACACCTTC	CASGGTTGGYGYTF
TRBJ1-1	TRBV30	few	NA	TGTGCCTGGAACCCCGGGGGGCGCACTGAAGCTTTCTTT	CAWNPGGRTEAFF
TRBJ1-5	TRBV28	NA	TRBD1	TGTGCCAGCAGTTCTCAGGGACAGGGGGCTTGGCAGCCCCAGCATTTT	CASSSQGQGAWQPQHF
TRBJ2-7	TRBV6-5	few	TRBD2	TGTGCCAGCAGAAAGACTAGCGGGCCCGAGCAGTACTTC	CASRKTSGPEQYF
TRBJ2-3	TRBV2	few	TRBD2	TGTGCCAGCAGTGGAACGGGCGGGGGGACAGATACGCAGTATTTT	CASSGTGGGTDTQYF
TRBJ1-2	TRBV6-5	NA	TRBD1	TGTGCCAGCAGAAGACAGGGAGATGGCTACACCTTC	CASRRQGDGYTF
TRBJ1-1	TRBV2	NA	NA	TGTGCCAGCAGTGAATGGGGAGGGGTTGCTTTCTTT	CASSEWGGVAFF
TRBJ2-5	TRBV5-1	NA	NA	TGCGCCAGCAGCTTGGCTCAAGAGACCCAGTACTTC	CASSLAQETQYF
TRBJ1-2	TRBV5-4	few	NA	TGTGCCAGCAGCTTGGGGTTTAGTTACACCTTC	CASSLGFSYTF
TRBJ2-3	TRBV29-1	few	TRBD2	TGCAGCGTTGAACAGGCGGGAGTGGCAGATACGCAGTATTTT	CSVEQAGVADTQYF
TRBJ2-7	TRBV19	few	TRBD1	TGTGCCAGTAGTCGATCAGGGGGACGCGAGCAGTACTTC	CASSRSGGREQYF
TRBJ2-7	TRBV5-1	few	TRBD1	TGCGCCAGCAGCTTTCTTAACACCGGGACAGGGGGCGAGCAGTACTTC	CASSFLNTGTGGEQYF
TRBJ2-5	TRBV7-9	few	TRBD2	TGTGCCAGCAGCTTCCTTTATAGCGGGAGGGAAGAGACCCAGTACTTC	CASSFLYSGREETQYF
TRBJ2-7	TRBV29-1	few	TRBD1	TGCAGCGTTGGACAGGGGGACGTCTACGAGCAGTACTTC	CSVGQGDVYEQYF
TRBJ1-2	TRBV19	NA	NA	TGTGCCAGTAGTGAGGACAGATTCTATGGCTACACCTTC	CASSEDRFYGYTF
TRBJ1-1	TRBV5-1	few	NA	TGCGCCAGCAGCTCGCACACGGGAGGCACTGAAGCTTTCTTT	CASSSHTGGTEAFF
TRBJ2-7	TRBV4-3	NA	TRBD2	TGCGCCAGCAGCCAAGATCTTACTAGCGGACACGGGCAGTACTTC	CASSQDLTSGHGQYF
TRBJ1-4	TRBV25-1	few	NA	TGTGCCAGCAGTGAATCCCTTGGGGGGGCCCGAAATGAAAAACTGTTTTTT	CASSESLGGARNEKLFF
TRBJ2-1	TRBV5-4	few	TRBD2	TGTGCCAGCAGCCCTACTAGCGCGGAAAATGAGCAGTTCTTC	CASSPTSAENEQFF
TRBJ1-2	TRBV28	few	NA	TGTGCCAGCAGCCAACCCGGAGCTAACTATGGCTACACCTTC	CASSQPGANYGYTF
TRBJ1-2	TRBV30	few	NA	TGTGCCTGGAGTGTAACCGGGGAAGGCTACACCTTC	CAWSVTGEGYTF
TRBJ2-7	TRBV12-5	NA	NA	TGTGCTAGTGCCCCAACAGGGAGCCCCTCCTACGAGCAGTACTTC	CASAPTGSPSYEQYF
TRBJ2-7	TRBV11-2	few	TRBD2	TGTGCCAGCAGCGCCCGTAGCGGGAGGGCACCCGAGCAGTACTTC	CASSARSGRAPEQYF
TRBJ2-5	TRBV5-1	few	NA	TGCGCCAGCAGCTCGACAACGCAAAGGAGGGAGACCCAGTACTTC	CASSSTTQRRETQYF
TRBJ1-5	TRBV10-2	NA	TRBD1	TGCGCCAGCAGTGAGTCGGGACAGGGGGCAAATCAGCCCCAGCATTTT	CASSESGQGANQPQHF
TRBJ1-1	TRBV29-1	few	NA	TGCAGCGTTATAACTCAGGGGTTTACCGAAGCTTTCTTT	CSVITQGFTEAFF
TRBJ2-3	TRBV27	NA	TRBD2	TGTGCCAGCAGTTCGGGACTAGTATTGGCAGATACGCAGTATTTT	CASSSGLVLADTQYF
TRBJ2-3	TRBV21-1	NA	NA	TGTGCCAGCACGGTAAGAGTCGGCACAGATACGCAGTATTTT	CASTVRVGTDTQYF
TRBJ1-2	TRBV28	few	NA	TGTGCCAGCACTGCAGGGGCCGGCTACACCTTC	CASTAGAGYTF
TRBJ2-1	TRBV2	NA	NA	TGTGCCAGCAGTGACCACTACTCTTCTAACAATGAGCAGTTCTTC	CASSDHYSSNNEQFF
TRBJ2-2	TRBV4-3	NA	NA	TGCGCCAGCAGCCAAAACAGGGAGCTGTTTTTT	CASSQNRELFF
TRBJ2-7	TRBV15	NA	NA	TGTGCCACCAGCAGAGATCGTGGGAGCTCCTACGAGCAGTACTTC	CATSRDRGSSYEQYF
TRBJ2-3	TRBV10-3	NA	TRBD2	TGTGCCATCAGTGAGATAGCGGGGACAGATACGCAGTATTTT	CAISEIAGTDTQYF
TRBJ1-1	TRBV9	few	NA	TGTGCCAGCAGCGTAGGGTATGGCGGACAGAACACTGAAGCTTTCTTT	CASSVGYGGQNTEAFF
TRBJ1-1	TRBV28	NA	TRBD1	TGTGCCAGCAGTTTGCCTGGGACAGGGAAGCTTGGGACTGAAGCTTTCTTT	CASSLPGTGKLGTEAFF
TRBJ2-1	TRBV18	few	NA	TGTGCCAGCTCACCACAGCCATATTCCTACAATGAGCAGTTCTTC	CASSPQPYSYNEQFF
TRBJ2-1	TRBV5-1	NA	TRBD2	TGCGCCAGCAGCCGGGGACTAGCGACAAATGAGCAGTTCTTC	CASSRGLATNEQFF
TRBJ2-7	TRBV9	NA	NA	TGTGCCAGCAGCGTAGGGCAGGCAGGGTCCCTATACGAGCAGTACTTC	CASSVGQAGSLYEQYF
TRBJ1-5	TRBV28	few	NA	TGTGCCAGCAGTTCACCGACAGAACGGGCCCAGCCCCAGCATTTT	CASSSPTERAQPQHF
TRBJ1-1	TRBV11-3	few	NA	TGTGCCAGCAGCTCCGGGGGGCGCGACACTGAAGCTTTCTTT	CASSSGGRDTEAFF
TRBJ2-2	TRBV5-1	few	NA	TGCGCCAGCAGCTTCAGCAGCGCCAAGACCGGGGAGCTGTTTTTT	CASSFSSAKTGELFF
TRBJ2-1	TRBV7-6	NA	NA	TGTGCCAGCAGCCACGGAGGACAGTACAATGAGCAGTTCTTC	CASSHGGQYNEQFF
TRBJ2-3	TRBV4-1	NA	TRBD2	TGCGCCAGCAGCCAAGGGACCCCAGGAGCGGGGATCACAGATACGCAGTATTTT	CASSQGTPGAGITDTQYF
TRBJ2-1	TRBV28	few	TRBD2	TGTGCCAGCAGTTTAGCGGGAGATGCCGCCTACAATGAGCAGTTCTTC	CASSLAGDAAYNEQFF
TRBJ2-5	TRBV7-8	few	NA	TGTGCCAGCAGCTTAGGATCTGGTCGAGGGGAGACCCAGTACTTC	CASSLGSGRGETQYF
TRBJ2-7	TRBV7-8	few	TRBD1	TGTGCCAGCAGCCGGGGGACAGGGAGGATCTACGAGCAGTACTTC	CASSRGTGRIYEQYF
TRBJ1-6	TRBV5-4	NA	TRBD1	TGTGCCAGCAGCTTAACAGGGGGCCCCCCGCTCAATTCACCCCTCCACTTT	CASSLTGGPPLNSPLHF
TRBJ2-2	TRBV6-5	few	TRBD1	TGTGCCAGCAGTTACCGTGGGACAGGGAACACCGGGGAGCTGTTTTTT	CASSYRGTGNTGELFF
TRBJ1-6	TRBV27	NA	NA	TGTGCCAGCAGTTTATCGCCACACTCCTATAATTCACCCCTCCACTTT	CASSLSPHSYNSPLHF
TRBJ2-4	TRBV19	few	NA	TGTGCCAGTAGTATTCAGTCTTTAGCCAAAAACATTCAGTACTTC	CASSIQSLAKNIQYF